Below are 7 T cell receptor beta chains sequenced from a single sample in a study of blood T cell repertoires in COVID-19. Data came from immunoSEQ multiplex PCR; TCRdb stores just in-frame clones and leaves some out. This table holds 200,000 to 300,000 clones, approximately 86% found once. What was sequenced was peripheral blood. These receptors originate from a man younger than 45 with active or convalescent COVID-19.

Only one count was recorded for this clone. The V and J genes are TRBV9 and TRBJ2-3; 13 bases match TRBD2. Per the germline V gene, CDR1 is SGDLS and CDR2 is YYNGEE. The trim removed 4 bases at V and 0 bases at J, leaving 14 bases unmatched. The CDR3 spans 20 residues. CDR3 protein: CASSPRLAGGTRKSTDTQYF. The CDR3, as DNA: TGTGCCAGCAGCCCCCGACTAGCGGGGGGTACGCGGAAGAGCACAGATACGCAGTATTTT.

A note on this clone: Other DNA sequences in this sample translate to the same CDR3. This chain links TRBV5-1 with TRBJ1-2; D is possibly TRBD1 (5 bases). Germline V gives CDR1 SGHRS, CDR2 YFSETQ. This CDR3 is built from 14 residues. V lost 0 bases to trimming and J lost 3 bases, with 9 bases between them. For the CDR3, the DNA is TGCGCCAGCAGCTTGGGCCAGGGTGACTATGGCTACACCTTC. Protein sequence: CASSLGQGDYGYTF.

This clone was seen a handful of times. The chain links TRBV5-4 to TRBJ2-7, with D possibly TRBD2 on 6 matching bases. The V gene's germline CDR1 is SGHNT and CDR2 YYREEE (reference sequence). This CDR3 has 14 residues. V lost 5 bases and J 0 bases, leaving 12 bases between the germline ends. Written as DNA, the CDR3 is TGTGCCAGCAGGAGGAGGGGTAGCTCCTACGAGCAGTACTTC. This codes for CASRRRGSSYEQYF.

The count of this clone is one. The chain links TRBV29-1 to TRBJ2-7; a weak D match, TRBD2 (5 bases). Germline lookup yields CDR1 SQVTM and CDR2 ANQGSEA. This CDR3 is 14 amino acids long. V lost 6 bases and J lost 3, with 18 bases in between. CDR3 in DNA: TGCAGCGTCGCCATTGGAGAAGGGAGCTACGAGCAGTACTTC. Protein sequence: CSVAIGEGSYEQYF.

This chain links TRBV2 with TRBJ2-1, with TRBD1 identical over 10 bases. The CDR3 covers 17 residues. Germline V gene sequence: CDR1 SNHLY, CDR2 FYNNEI. J was trimmed by 5 bases and V by 0 bases; bases with no gene match: 7. CDR3 amino acids: CASSEAPDGQGDNEQFF. The CDR3 nucleotides are TGTGCCAGCAGTGAAGCGCCGGACGGACAGGGGGACAATGAGCAGTTCTTC.

This chain connects TRBV6-5 to TRBJ2-1; 7 positions agree with TRBD1. The CDR3 covers 13 residues. Germline V lookup: CDR1 MNHEY, CDR2 SVGAGI. The J segment lost 8 bases and the V segment lost 6 bases, leaving 7 bases of the junction unmatched. CDR3 nucleotides: TGTGCCAGCAGCTCCTACAGGGGTTATGAGCAGTTCTTC. Translating it yields CASSSYRGYEQFF.

The chain uses TRBV29-1 and TRBJ1-1, with 7 bases identical to TRBD1. This CDR3 region has 14 residues. The J segment lost 1 base and the V segment lost 7 bases, leaving 9 bases of the junction unmatched. Germline loops: CDR1 SQVTM, CDR2 ANQGSEA. CDR3 residues: CSARPAGGNTEAFF. CDR3 bases: TGCAGCGCTCGCCCCGCAGGGGGGAACACTGAAGCTTTCTTT.